A single sample gave rise to the 5 T cell receptor beta chains below, sequenced in a study of sequential checkpoint blockade in melanoma (dated by TCRdb to between 2017 and 2020). The treatment or condition label on this specimen signifies: randomized to nivolumab then ipilimumab (arm A) or the reverse (arm B). The library was prepared using the immunoSEQ multiplex PCR assay. The immuneACCESS repertoire file appears here via TCRdb, limited to in-frame rearrangements. These files lack a portion of the clones; in checked studies, under half of the deficit traces to unresolved V genes, and the cause of the others is not known. Counted in this sample were approximately 21,000 clones; approximately 78% of them appeared once. The top ten clones comprise over 9% of the sample. The sequences come from CD8+ T cells sorted from blood (inferred from file names), collected from a patient given nivolumab and ipilimumab in sequence. The origin of the receptors is a human donor with melanoma.

The chain employs TRBV27 and TRBJ2-6, with a possible D match to TRBD2 (5 bases). Trimming took off 0 bases at V and 1 base at J, with 10 bases between the two ends. The CDR3 is made up of 17 amino acids. Germline loops: CDR1 MNHEY, CDR2 SMNVEV (reference sequence). Here the CDR3 reads CASSLSIGVSGANVLTF. The CDR3, as DNA: TGTGCCAGCAGTTTATCGATCGGGGTATCTGGGGCCAACGTCCTGACTTTC. Complete variable domain (other parts from reference TRBV27 and TRBJ2-6): EAQVTQNPRYLITVTGKKLTVTCSQNMNHEYMSWYRQDPGLGLRQIYYSMNVEVTDKGDVPEGYKVSRKEKRNFPLILESPSPNQTSLYFCASSLSIGVSGANVLTFGAGSRLTVL.

This chain joins TRBV4-3 and TRBJ1-3; 7 bases map to TRBD1. The germline V gene encodes CDR1 LGHNA and CDR2 YSLEER. The V and J ends lost 2 bases and 4 bases, in that order; junction bases with no gene match: 5. CDR3 length: 15 residues. The CDR3 is CASSQLTGTGNTIYF. As DNA, the CDR3 is TGCGCCAGCAGCCAATTGACAGGGACAGGAAACACCATATATTTT.

The chain has TRBV9 and TRBJ1-6; tentative D call: TRBD1 (6 bases). CDR3 length: 14 residues. V lost 3 bases, J lost 14 bases, and 18 bases lay in between. The germline V gene encodes CDR1 SGDLS and CDR2 YYNGEE. The CDR3: CASSGDKGSQALHF. DNA of the CDR3: TGTGCCAGCAGCGGGGACAAGGGTAGTCAGGCCCTCCACTTT.

By its share, this clone is large. The rearrangement uses TRBV9 and TRBJ1-4, with D possibly matching TRBD1 (6 bases). This CDR3 has 15 amino acids. Between the trimmed V and J ends, which lost 2 bases and 8 bases, there was a span of 16 bases. Germline V gene lookup returns CDR1 SGDLS and CDR2 YYNGEE. The CDR3 is CASSVGDRRDEKLFF. CDR3 coding DNA: TGTGCCAGCAGCGTCGGTGACAGGAGAGACGAAAAACTGTTTTTT.

The J gene is TRBJ2-2, the V gene TRBV5-1; 7 bases agree with TRBD1. The V and J ends lost 2 bases and 1 base, in that order; junction bases with no gene match: 8. Germline CDR1 SGHRS, CDR2 YFSETQ. The CDR3 has 17 amino acids. CDR3 in DNA: TGCGCCAGCAGCTTTGGGATTCGGACAGGGAACACCGGGGAGCTGTTTTTT. Translated: CASSFGIRTGNTGELFF.